The clone carrying this T cell receptor (beta chain) was recorded many times. Its matching antigen is unknown. This sample is drawn from a study of regulatory T cells in long-lasting Graves disease. Study summary: Newly diagnosed Graves' patients had taken antithyroid drugs under 3 months. Study results and limitations: Patients with persistent disease showed a bias toward TRBV28, TRBJ1-2 and TRBJ2-5.

Stated time point: newly diagnosed GD, antithyroid drugs for less than 3 months. PBMCs were the source of the RNA used for TCR sequencing. CDR1 and CDR2 (germline): SGHRS, YFSETQ. The CDR3 has 14 residues. The V gene end was trimmed by 2 bases and the J gene end by 4 bases; junction bases not matched to a gene: 5. Through Arm-PCR of CDR3 regions and iRepertoire HTBI primers, TCR beta libraries were built. TCRdb redid the calling of the multiplex PCR reads with MiXCR, one entry per CDR3 protein. The sample holds about 200,000 distinct CDR3 sequences, around 19% seen once. This sample was also put to use in a study of T cells in Graves' hyperthyroidism and ophthalmopathy. That work states: When the TCR CDR3 underwent first-round RT-PCR, the HTBI primer set was used.

The sequence came from a woman aged 25 to 39 with Graves disease. This chain connects TRBV5-1 to TRBJ2-5; 7 bases agree with TRBD2. The sequences come from peripheral blood mononuclear cells (PBMCs), collected at new diagnosis, from a patient treated with antithyroid drugs. The CDR3 DNA follows: TGCGCCAGCAGCTTCTGGACTAGATCAGAGACCCAGTACTTC. Translation: CASSFWTRSETQYF. The full variable domain, completed using reference TRBV5-1 and TRBJ2-5, is KAGVTQTPRYLIKTRGQQVTLSCSPISGHRSVSWYQQTPGQGLQFLFEYFSETQRNKGNFPGRFSGRQFSNSRSEMNVSTLELGDSALYLCASSFWTRSETQYFGPGTRLLVL.